The clone carrying this TCR beta chain came up a few times. The time point denotes: pre-sensitization, week 0. The treatment: therapeutic diphenylcyclopropenone sensitization with weekly scalp DPC. This sample is part of a study of human T cells and chemical hapten exposure. Single cDNA molecules in the library carried unique molecular identifiers attached during preparation. In TCRdb, the RACE reads were re-called with MiXCR into one record per CDR3 protein. Of around 250,000 distinct CDR3 sequences in the sample, approximately 8.6% are singletons; the top ten hold approximately 2.3%. The V gene's germline CDR1 is LGHDT and CDR2 YNNKEL (reference sequence). The V gene lost 0 bases and the J gene lost 2 bases, with 9 bases spanning the gap. The length of the CDR3 is 15 residues.

The chain couples TRBV3-1 to TRBJ2-3, with a weak D call TRBD1 (6 bases). The sequence came from a woman in her thirties or forties with alopecia areata. Some clones in this sample may be carry-over from other donors' samples. The source material was whole blood, sampled in connection with sensitization to the hapten diphenylcyclopropenone (DPC). The CDR3 spells CASSQEGATTDTQYF. The CDR3 coding sequence is TGTGCCAGCAGCCAAGAGGGGGCTACCACAGATACGCAGTATTTT.